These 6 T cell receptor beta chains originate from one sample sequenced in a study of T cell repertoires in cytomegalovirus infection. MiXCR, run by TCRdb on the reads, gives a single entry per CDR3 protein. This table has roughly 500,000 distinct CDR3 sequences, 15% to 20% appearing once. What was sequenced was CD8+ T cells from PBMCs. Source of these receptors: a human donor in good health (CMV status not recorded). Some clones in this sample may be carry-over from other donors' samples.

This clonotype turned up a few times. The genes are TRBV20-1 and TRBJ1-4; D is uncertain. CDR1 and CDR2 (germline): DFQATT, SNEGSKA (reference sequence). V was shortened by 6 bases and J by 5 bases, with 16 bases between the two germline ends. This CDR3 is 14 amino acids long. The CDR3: CSAPEENGNEKLFF. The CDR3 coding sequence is TGCAGTGCCCCGGAGGAAAATGGGAATGAAAAACTGTTTTTT.

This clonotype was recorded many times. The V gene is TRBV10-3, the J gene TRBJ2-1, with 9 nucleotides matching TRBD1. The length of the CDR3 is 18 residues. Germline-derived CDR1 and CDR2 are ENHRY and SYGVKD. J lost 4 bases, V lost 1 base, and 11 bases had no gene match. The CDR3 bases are TGTGCCATCAGTGAGTTGTCCTATTCGGGACAGGGATACAATGAGCAGTTCTTC. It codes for CAISELSYSGQGYNEQFF.

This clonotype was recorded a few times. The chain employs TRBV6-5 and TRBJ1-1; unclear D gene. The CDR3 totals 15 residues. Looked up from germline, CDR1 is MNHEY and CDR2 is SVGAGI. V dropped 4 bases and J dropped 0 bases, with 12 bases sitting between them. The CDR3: CASSWREGMNTEAFF. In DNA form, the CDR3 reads TGTGCCAGCAGTTGGAGGGAGGGAATGAACACTGAAGCTTTCTTT.

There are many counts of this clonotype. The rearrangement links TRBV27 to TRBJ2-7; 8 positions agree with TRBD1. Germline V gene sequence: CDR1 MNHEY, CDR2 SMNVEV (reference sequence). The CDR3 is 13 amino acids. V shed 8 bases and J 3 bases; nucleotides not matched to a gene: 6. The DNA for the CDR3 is TGTGCCAGCCGGACAGGGTCGAACTACGAGCAGTACTTC. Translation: CASRTGSNYEQYF.

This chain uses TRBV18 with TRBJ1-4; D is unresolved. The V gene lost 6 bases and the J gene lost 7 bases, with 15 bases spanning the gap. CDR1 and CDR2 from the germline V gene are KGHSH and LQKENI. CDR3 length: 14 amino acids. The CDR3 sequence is CASSPSTDGEKLFF. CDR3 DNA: TGTGCCAGCTCCCCTTCAACCGACGGTGAAAAACTGTTTTTT.

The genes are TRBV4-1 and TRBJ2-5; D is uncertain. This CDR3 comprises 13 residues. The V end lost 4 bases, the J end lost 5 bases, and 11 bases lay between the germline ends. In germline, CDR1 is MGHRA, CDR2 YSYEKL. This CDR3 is CASSPANEETQYF. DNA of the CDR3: TGCGCCAGCAGCCCCGCAAATGAGGAGACCCAGTACTTC.